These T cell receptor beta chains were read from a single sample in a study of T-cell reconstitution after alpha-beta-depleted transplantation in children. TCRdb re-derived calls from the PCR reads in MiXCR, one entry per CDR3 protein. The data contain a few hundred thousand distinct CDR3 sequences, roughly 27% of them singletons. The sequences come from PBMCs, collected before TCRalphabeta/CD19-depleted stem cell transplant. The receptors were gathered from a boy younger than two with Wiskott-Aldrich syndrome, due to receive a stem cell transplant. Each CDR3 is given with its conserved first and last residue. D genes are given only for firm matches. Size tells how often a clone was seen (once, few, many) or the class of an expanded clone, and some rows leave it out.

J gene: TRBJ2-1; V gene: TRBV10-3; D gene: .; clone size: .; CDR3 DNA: TGTGCCATCAGTGAGTCAACGGAAGGGATGAGGAATGAGCAGTTCTTC; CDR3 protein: CAISESTEGMRNEQFF
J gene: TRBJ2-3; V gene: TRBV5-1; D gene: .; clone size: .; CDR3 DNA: TGCGCCAGCAGCTTGGTTCCGGGGCGAGGAGCAGATACGCAGTATTTT; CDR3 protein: CASSLVPGRGADTQYF
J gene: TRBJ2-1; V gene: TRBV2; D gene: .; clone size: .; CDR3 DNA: TGTGCCAGCAGCATTCGCTACCCGAGGTGTAATGAGCAGTTCTTC; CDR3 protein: CASSIRYPRCNEQFF
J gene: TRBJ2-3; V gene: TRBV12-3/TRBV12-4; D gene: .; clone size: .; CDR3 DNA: TGTGCCAGCAGCTTGGGAGTGGCTCCCCAAACGCAGTATTTT; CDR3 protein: CASSLGVAPQTQYF
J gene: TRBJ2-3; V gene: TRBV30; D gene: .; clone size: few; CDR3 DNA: TGTGCCTGGAGTGTGCTTGGCACAGATACGCAGTATTTT; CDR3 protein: CAWSVLGTDTQYF
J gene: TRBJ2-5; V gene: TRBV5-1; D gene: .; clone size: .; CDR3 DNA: TGCGCCAGCAGCACACAACAAGAGACCCAGTACTTC; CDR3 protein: CASSTQQETQYF
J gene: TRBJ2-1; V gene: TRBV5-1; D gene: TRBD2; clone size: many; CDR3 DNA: TGCGCCAGCAGCTTTCTAGCGGGAGGGCCGGGTGAGCAGTTCTTC; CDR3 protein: CASSFLAGGPGEQFF
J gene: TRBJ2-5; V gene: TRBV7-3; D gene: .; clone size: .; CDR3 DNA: TGTGCCAGCAGCTTAGTACATCGCCGGACCCAGTACTTC; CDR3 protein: CASSLVHRRTQYF
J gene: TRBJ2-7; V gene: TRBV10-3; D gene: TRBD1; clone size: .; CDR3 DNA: TGTGCCATCAGTTCAACAGGGGTGGTGTCTGAGCAGTACTTC; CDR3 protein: CAISSTGVVSEQYF
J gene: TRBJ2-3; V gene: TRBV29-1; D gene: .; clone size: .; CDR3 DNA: TGCAGCGTTTACCTAGGCGATACGCAGTATTTT; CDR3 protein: CSVYLGDTQYF
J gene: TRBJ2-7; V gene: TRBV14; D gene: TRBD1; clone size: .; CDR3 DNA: TGTGCCAGCAGCCATTACGGGGACAGTAGCTCCTACGAGCAGTACTTC; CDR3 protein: CASSHYGDSSSYEQYF
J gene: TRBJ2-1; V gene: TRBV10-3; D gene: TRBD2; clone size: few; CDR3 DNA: TGTGCCATCAGTGACAGGGGTAAAGCGGGAGGGGATGAGCAGTTCTTC; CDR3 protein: CAISDRGKAGGDEQFF
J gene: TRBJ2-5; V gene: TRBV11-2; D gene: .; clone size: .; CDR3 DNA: TGTGCCAGCACCCGAGACCTGACCGTCGGAGAGACCCAGTACTTC; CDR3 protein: CASTRDLTVGETQYF
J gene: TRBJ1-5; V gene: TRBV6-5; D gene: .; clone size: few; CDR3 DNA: TGTGCCAGCAGTTACTTGGGAGAGCAGCCCCAGCATTTT; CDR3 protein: CASSYLGEQPQHF